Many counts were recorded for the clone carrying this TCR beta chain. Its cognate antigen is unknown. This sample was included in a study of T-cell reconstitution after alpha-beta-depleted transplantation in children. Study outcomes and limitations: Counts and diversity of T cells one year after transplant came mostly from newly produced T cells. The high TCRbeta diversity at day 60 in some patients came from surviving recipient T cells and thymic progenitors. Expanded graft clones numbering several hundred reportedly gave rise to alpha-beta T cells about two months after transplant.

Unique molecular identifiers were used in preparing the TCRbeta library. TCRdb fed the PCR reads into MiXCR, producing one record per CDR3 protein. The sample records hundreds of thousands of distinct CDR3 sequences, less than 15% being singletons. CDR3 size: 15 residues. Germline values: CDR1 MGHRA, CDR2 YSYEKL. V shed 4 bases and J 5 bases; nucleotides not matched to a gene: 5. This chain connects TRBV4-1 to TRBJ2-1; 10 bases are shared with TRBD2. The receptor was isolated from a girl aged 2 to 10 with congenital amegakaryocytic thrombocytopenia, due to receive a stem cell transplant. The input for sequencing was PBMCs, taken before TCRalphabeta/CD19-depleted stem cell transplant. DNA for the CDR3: TGCGCCAGCAGCCGGCTCCTAGCGGGAGACAATGAGCAGTTCTTC. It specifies CASSRLLAGDNEQFF.